The 28 T cell receptor beta chains in this list originate from one sample, sequenced in a study of tumor-infiltrating lymphocytes in oesophageal squamous cell carcinoma. MiXCR was run by TCRdb on the PCR reads, yielding one entry per CDR3 protein. The sample carries some 20,000 distinct CDR3 sequences, 45% to 50% recorded once. Sequencing input: esophageal tumor tissue. Every receptor here comes from a male donor with esophageal squamous cell carcinoma.

At least ten counts were recorded for this clonotype. CDR3 sequence reads: CASSRFEKLFF. The DNA for the CDR3 is TGTGCCAGCAGTAGGTTTGAAAAACTGTTTTTT. The chain is built from TRBV28 and TRBJ1-4; D is unresolved. Trimming took 5 bases from V and 7 from J, leaving 5 bases between them. CDR1 and CDR2 from the germline V gene are MDHEN and SYDVKM. The CDR3 runs 11 residues.

This rearrangement joins TRBV12-3 or TRBV12-4 to TRBJ2-1; D gene uncertain. This CDR3 has 15 amino acids. Trimming left V 6 bases short and J 7 bases short, with 19 bases between. CDR3 DNA: TGTGCCAGCAGATCCCTAAGGGCCCTTAGGAATGAGCAGTTCTTC. It yields the protein CASRSLRALRNEQFF.

V and J are TRBV30 and TRBJ2-3; a possible D gene is TRBD2 (5 bases). Germline values: CDR1 GTSNPN, CDR2 SVGIG (reference sequence). The CDR3 runs to 13 residues. V was trimmed by 2 bases and J by 2 bases, leaving 8 bases between them. The DNA of the CDR3 is TGTGCCTGGAGTCGGAGGTACACAGATACGCAGTATTTT. Encoded protein: CAWSRRYTDTQYF.

This clonotype was recorded at least ten times. It is likely a read error, because the conserved phenylalanine at the end of the CDR3 is missing. It is unclear where the CDR3 begins or ends on the DNA, so no DNA is shown, and the CDR3 is as TCRdb lists it. This chain connects TRBV7-2 to TRBJ2-1. The CDR3 adds up to 8 amino acids, both ends counted. Germline CDR1 is SGHTA and CDR2 is FQGNSA. The CDR3 loop is CASSFFLL.

There are many counts of this clonotype. This chain links TRBV5-5 with TRBJ1-2; TRBD1 is a possible D gene (6 bases). The germline V gene has CDR1 SGHKS and CDR2 YYEKEE (reference sequence). The CDR3 extends over 13 amino acids. The V end lost 4 bases, the J end lost 3 bases, and 10 bases lay between the germline ends. The chain's CDR3 is CASSVQGDYGYTF. CDR3 coding DNA: TGTGCCAGCAGCGTACAGGGCGACTATGGCTACACCTTC. The full variable domain, with the rest looked up from reference TRBV5-5 and TRBJ1-2, is DAGVTQSPTHLIKTRGQQVTLRCSPISGHKSVSWYQQVLGQGPQFIFQYYEKEERGRGNFPDRFSARQFPNYSSELNVNALLLGDSALYLCASSVQGDYGYTFGSGTRLTVV.

The genes are TRBV24-1 and TRBJ2-1; TRBD2 matches at 7 bases. Germline V gene sequence: CDR1 KGHDR, CDR2 SFDVKD. CDR3 size: 15 residues. J gave up 2 bases and V 3 bases, and 3 bases lay outside the gene matches. CDR3 sequence reads: CATSDASGTYNEQFF. The CDR3 nucleotides read TGTGCCACCAGTGATGCTAGCGGAACCTACAATGAGCAGTTCTTC.

This clonotype has more than one count but fewer than ten. The chain links TRBV18 to TRBJ2-2; unclear D gene. This CDR3 has 13 amino acids. From germline, CDR1 is KGHSH and CDR2 LQKENI. Trimming removed 3 bases at V and 2 bases at J, with 4 bases between. Here the CDR3 reads CASSPENTGELFF. CDR3 coding DNA: TGTGCCAGCTCACCGGAAAACACCGGGGAGCTGTTTTTT.

This clonotype was seen just once. The chain couples TRBV7-8 to TRBJ2-5, with TRBD1 matching over 9 bases. The J segment lost 13 bases and the V segment lost 1 base, leaving 16 bases of the junction unmatched. The CDR3 has 16 amino acids. The germline gives CDR1 SGHVS, CDR2 FQNEAQ. The CDR3 DNA follows: TGTGCCAGCAGCTTAGTCTCGACAGGGGGTATCGGGGAGCTGTACTTC. Its protein is CASSLVSTGGIGELYF.

This chain links TRBV7-4 with TRBJ2-3; 7 nucleotides agree with TRBD1. The V gene's germline CDR1 is SGHVT and CDR2 SQSDAQ. The CDR3 runs 13 residues. Losses at the gene ends were 7 bases for V and 2 bases for J; bases not matched to a gene: 3. This CDR3 reads CASKDRNTDTQYF. The CDR3 nucleotides read TGTGCCAGCAAGGACAGGAACACAGATACGCAGTATTTT.

This clonotype was counted a few times. V is TRBV28 and J is TRBJ2-5; TRBD2 matches at 7 bases. The DNA end lines up better with TRBJ2-7; the J call may be wrong. The CDR3 extends over 15 amino acids. Germline values: CDR1 MDHEN, CDR2 SYDVKM. This CDR3 is CASTLYLGGNYEQYF. The DNA of the CDR3 is TGTGCCAGCACCCTATATTTGGGGGGGAACTACGAGCAGTACTTC.

About this clonotype: The junction shows a germline mismatch at one end, possibly a read error. V usage is TRBV7-2 and J usage is TRBJ1-6; 7 bases line up with TRBD1. From germline, CDR1 is SGHTA and CDR2 FQGNSA. CDR3 length: 14 amino acids. Written as DNA, the CDR3 is TGTGCCGGCAGCTCACAGGGGAGCGGTTCACCCCTCCACTTT. Its protein product is CAGSSQGSGSPLHF.

The gene calls are TRBV7-6 and TRBJ2-7; weak D call: TRBD2 (5 bases). The germline CDR1 and CDR2 sequences are SGHVS and FNYEAQ. The CDR3 runs to 14 residues. V was trimmed by 3 bases and J by 2 bases, leaving 11 bases between them. In nucleotides, the CDR3 is TGTGCCAGCAGCTTGGCAGAGGGTCCCTACGAGCAGTACTTC. It yields the protein CASSLAEGPYEQYF. Full variable domain (rest looked up from reference TRBV7-6 and TRBJ2-7): GAGVSQSPRYKVTKRGQDVALRCDPISGHVSLYWYRQALGQGPEFLTYFNYEAQQDKSGLPNDRFSAERPEGSISTLTIQRTEQRDSAMYRCASSLAEGPYEQYFGPGTRLTVT.

The chain links TRBV28 to TRBJ2-1, with 11 nucleotides matching TRBD1. Germline trimming cut 2 bases from V and 7 bases from J; bases unmatched to any gene: 7. The CDR3 is 16 amino acids. Germline V gives CDR1 MDHEN, CDR2 SYDVKM. The CDR3 protein is CASSLVGQGARNEQFF. The CDR3 bases are TGTGCCAGCAGTTTAGTCGGACAGGGGGCGAGGAATGAGCAGTTCTTC.

J is TRBJ2-3 and V is TRBV7-2, with D unresolved. The J call may be wrong; the DNA end is better matched by TRBJ1-1. This CDR3 has 16 amino acids. CDR1 and CDR2 from the germline V gene are SGHTA and FQGNSA. The CDR3 protein is CASSAPNGVPNTEAFF. The DNA of the CDR3 is TGTGCCAGCAGCGCCCCCAACGGGGTACCGAACACTGAAGCTTTCTTT.

Note on this clonotype: One end of the junction fails to match germline, which may point to a read error. V is TRBV7-3 and J is TRBJ1-4; D gene unclear. Germline V gives CDR1 SGHTA, CDR2 FQGTGA. The CDR3 has 16 amino acids. CDR3 nucleotides: TGTGCCAGCAGCTCTTCGACGGCGCTCGTTAATGAAAAACTGTTTTTC. Its protein product is CASSSSTALVNEKLFF.

The rearrangement links TRBV28 to TRBJ2-5, with D possibly matching TRBD1 (5 bases). V lost 7 bases, J lost 5 bases, and 23 bases lay in between. The CDR3 runs to 16 residues. Looked up from germline, CDR1 is MDHEN and CDR2 is SYDVKM. The CDR3 bases are TGTGCCAGCATCCGCGCCCAATCCGACAGACATGAGACCCAGTACTTC. Translation gives CASIRAQSDRHETQYF.

Comment on this clonotype: The junction departs from germline at one end; a sequencing error may be responsible. This chain links TRBV7-6 with TRBJ1-1, with TRBD1 identical over 8 bases. TRBJ2-2 explains the end of the DNA better; the J call may be wrong. This CDR3 is built from 16 residues. The V gene's germline CDR1 is SGHVS and CDR2 FNYEAQ. The CDR3 DNA follows: TGTGCTAGCAGCTTTTCGACAGGGGCTTACACCGGGGAGCTGTTTTTT. This sequence encodes CASSFSTGAYTGELFF.

In its sample, this clonotype was seen a few times. This rearrangement joins TRBV7-9 to TRBJ2-1, with a possible D match to TRBD1 (5 bases). The V end was cut by 8 bases, the J end by 2 bases, with 10 bases between. The CDR3 is made up of 13 amino acids. From germline, CDR1 is SEHNR and CDR2 FQNEAQ (reference sequence). CDR3 amino acids: CASDRPTYNEQFF. In DNA form, the CDR3 reads TGTGCCAGCGACAGACCTACCTACAATGAGCAGTTCTTC.

This clonotype was seen a few times. The chain combines TRBV18 with TRBJ1-1, with 8 bases that match TRBD1. Looked up from germline, CDR1 is KGHSH and CDR2 is LQKENI. The CDR3 runs 15 residues. V trimming: 3 bases; J trimming: 3 bases; junction bases outside the gene matches: 6. The DNA for the CDR3 is TGTGCCAGCTCACCCAAGACAGGGGCCGACACTGAAGCTTTCTTT. Protein: CASSPKTGADTEAFF.

This clonotype was counted a single time. This chain links TRBV7-4 with TRBJ1-5; D is unresolved. Germline-derived CDR1 and CDR2 are SGHVT and SQSDAQ. V was clipped by 5 bases and J by 3 bases, with 11 bases between them. CDR3 length equals 14 residues. CDR3 bases: TGTGCCAGCAGCCATCCAGGTCCCAATCAGCCCCAGCATTTT. Residues: CASSHPGPNQPQHF.

This clonotype was counted once. The CDR3 end shows no conserved phenylalanine or tryptophan, and so a read error is likely. The DNA is left out, because the CDR3 cannot be placed on it with certainty; the CDR3 is given as TCRdb lists it. This chain uses TRBV7-8 with TRBJ2-6; the D call TRBD2 from the table was never checked on the DNA. The CDR3 totals 15 residues, both ends included. Per the germline V gene, CDR1 is SGHVS and CDR2 is FQNEAQ. CDR3 region: CASFRSYNSPLHFGA.

This clonotype was found many times. The V call is TRBV11-2, the J call TRBJ2-1; the D gene could be TRBD1 or TRBD2 (5 bases each). The DNA matches TRBJ2-7 better at its end, which makes the J call doubtful. The length of the CDR3 is 18 residues. The V gene's germline CDR1 is SGHAT and CDR2 FQNNGV. The CDR3: CASSFPTVAGDPWDEQYF. CDR3 DNA sequence: TGTGCCAGCAGCTTTCCGACGGTCGCCGGGGACCCCTGGGATGAGCAGTACTTC.

The chain couples TRBV4-1 to TRBJ2-1, with a weak D call TRBD2 (6 bases). The V gene lost 2 bases and the J gene lost 5 bases, with 13 bases spanning the gap. The CDR3 covers 15 residues. Germline V gene sequence: CDR1 MGHRA, CDR2 YSYEKL. The CDR3 protein is CASSQRAAGNNEQFF. The CDR3 DNA follows: TGCGCCAGCAGCCAAAGGGCCGCGGGGAACAATGAGCAGTTCTTC.

This clonotype was observed many times. This chain uses TRBV6-6 with TRBJ1-1; D not resolved. Per the germline V gene, CDR1 is MNHNY and CDR2 is SVGAGI (reference sequence). V lost 0 bases, J lost 1 base, and 6 bases lay in between. The CDR3 length is 14 residues. For the CDR3, the DNA is TGTGCCAGCAGTTACTCGCAGAGGAACACTGAAGCTTTCTTT. This codes for CASSYSQRNTEAFF.

In its sample, this clonotype was seen many times. The chain employs TRBV28 and TRBJ1-1; the match to TRBD1 covers 8 bases. Losses at the gene ends were 7 bases for V and 4 bases for J; bases not matched to a gene: 8. The CDR3 is made up of 14 amino acids. Looked up from germline, CDR1 is MDHEN and CDR2 is SYDVKM. The DNA for the CDR3 is TGTGCCAGCAACCCAGGGGGCTATGGCACTGAAGCTTTCTTT. Protein sequence: CASNPGGYGTEAFF.

The genes are TRBV20-1 and TRBJ1-4; D remains unclear. The CDR3 runs to 11 residues. CDR1 and CDR2 from the germline V gene are DFQATT and SNEGSKA (reference sequence). Trimming left V 5 bases short and J 8 bases short, with 9 bases between. Here the CDR3 reads CSAEDREKLFF. The CDR3 DNA reads as TGCAGTGCTGAGGATCGAGAAAAACTGTTTTTT.

The chain recombines TRBV24-1 with TRBJ1-2; 11 nucleotides agree with TRBD1. Germline assignment: CDR1 KGHDR and CDR2 SFDVKD. V lost 3 bases to trimming and J lost 7 bases; unmatched junction nucleotides: 6. There are 15 residues in the CDR3. The CDR3 protein is CATSDPGQGATGYTF. The CDR3 DNA follows: TGTGCCACCAGTGATCCAGGACAGGGGGCGACTGGCTACACCTTC.

This rearrangement joins TRBV11-3 to TRBJ2-5, with D perhaps matching TRBD1 (6 bases). The CDR3 covers 15 residues. The germline V and J ends were trimmed by 1 base and 5 bases, with 14 bases remaining between them. The germline V gene has CDR1 SGHNT and CDR2 YENEEA. The CDR3 nucleotides read TGTGCCAGCAGCTTAGCAAATCAGGGGTGGGAGACCCAGTACTTC. As protein: CASSLANQGWETQYF.